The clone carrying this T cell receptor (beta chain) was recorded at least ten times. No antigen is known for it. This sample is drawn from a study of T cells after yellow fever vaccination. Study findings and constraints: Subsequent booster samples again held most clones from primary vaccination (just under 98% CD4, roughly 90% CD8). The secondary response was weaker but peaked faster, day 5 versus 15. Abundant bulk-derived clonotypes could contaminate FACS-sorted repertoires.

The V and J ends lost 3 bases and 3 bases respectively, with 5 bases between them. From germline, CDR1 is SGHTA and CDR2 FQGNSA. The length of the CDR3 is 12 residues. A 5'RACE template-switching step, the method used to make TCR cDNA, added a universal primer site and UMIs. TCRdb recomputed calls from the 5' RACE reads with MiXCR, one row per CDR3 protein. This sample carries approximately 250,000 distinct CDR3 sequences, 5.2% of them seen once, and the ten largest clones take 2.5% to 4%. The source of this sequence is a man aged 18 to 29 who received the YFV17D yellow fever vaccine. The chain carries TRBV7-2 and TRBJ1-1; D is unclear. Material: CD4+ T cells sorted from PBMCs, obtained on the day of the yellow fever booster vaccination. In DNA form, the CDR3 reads TGTGCCAGCAGCTTCTCTTACACTGAAGCTTTCTTT. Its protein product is CASSFSYTEAFF.